A single sample is the source of the 20 T cell receptor beta chains below, sequenced in a study of early T cells in non-severe SARS-CoV-2 infection. TCRdb reprocessed the 5' RACE reads with MiXCR, giving one entry per CDR3 protein. This table has roughly 67,000 distinct CDR3 sequences, less than 15% appearing once. Input material: whole blood. The source of these receptors is an adult who was a healthcare worker with PCR-confirmed SARS-CoV-2 infection or an uninfected control (not recorded which).

This clonotype appeared a few times. The rearrangement links TRBV15 to TRBJ1-1; D ambiguous. CDR1 LNHNV and CDR2 YYDKDF come from the germline V gene (reference sequence). Trimming took 2 bases from V and 8 from J, leaving 12 bases between them. This CDR3 is 13 amino acids long. DNA for the CDR3: TGTGCCACCAGCAGAATAGTAACTCCAGAAGCTTTCTTT. Translation: CATSRIVTPEAFF.

This chain uses TRBV12-3 or TRBV12-4 with TRBJ1-2; 9 nucleotides agree with TRBD1. V dropped 5 bases and J dropped 4; count of bases not matched to a gene: 5. CDR3 size: 14 residues. CDR3 amino acids: CASSRGTGIYGYTF. The CDR3 DNA is TGTGCCAGCAGTCGGGGGACAGGGATCTATGGCTACACCTTC.

The sample holds a few counts of this clonotype. The chain carries TRBV19 and TRBJ1-6; 7 bases line up with TRBD1. Germline CDR1 and CDR2: LNHDA and SQIVND (reference sequence). Trimming cost V 5 bases and J 5 bases; bases outside gene matches: 9. The CDR3 consists of 16 residues. CDR3 region: CASSPWDGTDNSPLHF. CDR3 nucleotide sequence: TGTGCCAGTAGTCCATGGGACGGGACAGATAATTCACCCCTCCACTTT.

This clonotype was detected many times. The chain employs TRBV7-2 and TRBJ2-1; 13 nucleotides match TRBD2. This CDR3 spans 15 amino acids. V was clipped by 5 bases and J by 9 bases; unmatched bases: 7. CDR1 and CDR2 from the germline V gene are SGHTA and FQGNSA. The CDR3 nucleotides read TGTGCCAGCAGCCTGGGACTAGCGGGGTCGGGTGAGCAGTTCTTC. As protein: CASSLGLAGSGEQFF.

At least ten counts were recorded for this clonotype. As DNA, the CDR3 is TGCGCCAGCAGCTTCTGGGGGGAAGTGAACACTGAAGCTTTCTTT. Translating it yields CASSFWGEVNTEAFF. The chain links TRBV5-1 to TRBJ1-1; perhaps TRBD1 as D (5 bases). This CDR3 comprises 15 residues. V was shortened by 2 bases and J by 0 bases, with 11 bases between the two germline ends. CDR1 is SGHRS, CDR2 YFSETQ, per germline.

At least ten counts were recorded for this clonotype. The junction departs from germline at one end; a sequencing error may be responsible. The chain uses TRBV5-4 and TRBJ2-4; the match to TRBD1 covers 10 bases. The CDR3 is 13 amino acids. Germline CDR1 SGHNT, CDR2 YYREEE (reference sequence). The CDR3 protein is CASSLSPGTGAVF. The CDR3 DNA reads TGTGCCAGCAGCTTGTCCCCAGGGACAGGGGCCGTATTC.

The chain carries TRBV5-1 and TRBJ2-7, with D hard to call. Germline CDR1 and CDR2: SGHRS and YFSETQ. V lost 9 bases and J lost 2, with 18 bases in between. There are 14 residues in the CDR3. The CDR3 spells CATKVTDGAYEQYF. CDR3 DNA sequence: TGCGCCACCAAGGTGACGGACGGAGCCTACGAGCAGTACTTC.

This clonotype showed up many times. This chain uses TRBV11-2 with TRBJ2-3, with no clear D. The CDR3 has 14 amino acids. From germline, CDR1 is SGHAT and CDR2 FQNNGV. The V gene lost 0 bases and the J gene lost 6 bases, with 10 bases spanning the gap. The CDR3 region is CASSLDGPLDTQYF. The CDR3 DNA sequence: TGTGCCAGCAGCTTAGATGGCCCCTTGGATACGCAGTATTTT.

This clonotype turned up a few times. V usage is TRBV6-1 and J usage is TRBJ2-3, with D possibly being TRBD1 (8 bases). V was shortened by 0 bases and J by 0 bases, with 13 bases between the two germline ends. The CDR3 has 17 residues. Germline V gene data show CDR1 as MNHNS and CDR2 as SASEGT. The CDR3 is CASSEAAGQASTDTQYF. CDR3 DNA: TGTGCCAGCAGTGAAGCAGCGGGACAGGCCAGCACAGATACGCAGTATTTT.

This clonotype has more than one count but fewer than ten. The chain couples TRBV6-5 to TRBJ1-1; 7 positions match TRBD1. V trimming: 10 bases; J trimming: 4 bases; junction bases outside the gene matches: 9. The CDR3 contains 13 residues. Germline-derived CDR1 and CDR2 are MNHEY and SVGAGI. The CDR3 DNA is TGTGCCACCGTCATGACAGGGAGCACTGAAGCTTTCTTT. Translated: CATVMTGSTEAFF.

This clonotype was seen at least ten times. The J gene is TRBJ2-2, the V gene TRBV11-2; D ambiguous. Trimming shortened V by 1 base and J by 5 bases, and 8 bases separated the two germline ends. In germline, CDR1 is SGHAT, CDR2 FQNNGV. The CDR3 consists of 14 residues. CDR3 loop: CASSLGVGTGELFF. The DNA for the CDR3 is TGTGCCAGCAGCTTAGGTGTAGGGACCGGGGAGCTGTTTTTT.

The chain is built from TRBV6-5 and TRBJ2-3; D is perhaps TRBD1 or TRBD2 (6 bases each). The CDR3 runs to 11 residues. The V end lost 8 bases, the J end lost 5 bases, and 8 bases lay between the germline ends. CDR1 is MNHEY, CDR2 SVGAGI, per germline. The CDR3 DNA sequence: TGTGCCAGCGGAGGGGGAGATACGCAGTATTTT. Translated: CASGGGDTQYF.

This clonotype showed up many times. The J gene is TRBJ1-5, the V gene TRBV12-3 or TRBV12-4; D unclear. The V end lost 0 bases, the J end lost 3 bases, and 6 bases lay between the germline ends. This CDR3 contains 14 residues. This CDR3 is CASSLAGNNQPQHF. Written as DNA, the CDR3 is TGTGCCAGCAGTTTAGCTGGGAACAATCAGCCCCAGCATTTT.

The J gene is TRBJ2-7, the V gene TRBV7-9, with 7 bases fitting TRBD2. The V segment lost 2 bases and the J segment 3 bases; nucleotides outside the gene matches: 10. Germline-derived CDR1 and CDR2 are SEHNR and FQNEAQ (reference sequence). This CDR3 spans 16 amino acids. The CDR3 is CASSLQRSGAHYEQYF. The CDR3 DNA follows: TGTGCCAGCAGCTTACAAAGGAGCGGGGCCCACTACGAGCAGTACTTC.

This clonotype has more than one count but fewer than ten. V gene TRBV29-1 combines with J gene TRBJ2-4; the D call may be TRBD1 or TRBD2 (6 bases each). The CDR3 contains 12 residues. V dropped 4 bases and J dropped 6 bases, with 10 bases sitting between them. Germline loops: CDR1 SQVTM, CDR2 ANQGSEA. DNA for the CDR3: TGCAGCGTTGGAGGGGGAGGAAACATTCAGTACTTC. Encoded protein: CSVGGGGNIQYF.

This clonotype was detected many times. The chain carries TRBV5-4 and TRBJ1-2; no clear D. The V gene lost 1 base and the J gene lost 7 bases, with 11 bases spanning the gap. The CDR3 has 13 residues. CDR1 is SGHNT and CDR2 is YYREEE in the germline V gene (reference sequence). CDR3 DNA: TGTGCCAGCAGCTTGCGGCGGATAGGTGGCTACACCTTC. Its translation is CASSLRRIGGYTF.

This clonotype was counted ten times or more. V and J are TRBV7-2 and TRBJ2-7, with D maybe TRBD2 (6 bases). V was shortened by 6 bases and J by 3 bases, with 18 bases between the two germline ends. The CDR3 loop spans 15 amino acids. CDR1 and CDR2 from the germline V gene are SGHTA and FQGNSA. In DNA, the CDR3 is TGTGCCAGCAGTGACGGGGGTAGCCGGAGCTACGAGCAGTACTTC. Its protein product is CASSDGGSRSYEQYF. The variable domain in full, with the rest retrieved from reference TRBV7-2 and TRBJ2-7, is GAGVSQSPSNKVTEKGKDVELRCDPISGHTALYWYRQSLGQGLEFLIYFQGNSAPDKSGLPSDRFSAERTGGSVSTLTIQRTQQEDSAVYLCASSDGGSRSYEQYFGPGTRLTVT.

This clonotype was counted a few times. V is TRBV11-2 and J is TRBJ1-2; 8 bases match TRBD1. There are 13 residues in the CDR3. After removal of 3 bases from V and 8 bases from J, the junction contained 5 bases not matched to a gene. Germline CDR1 is SGHAT and CDR2 is FQNNGV. The CDR3 protein is CASSLTGARGYTF. The CDR3 DNA reads TGTGCCAGCAGCTTGACAGGGGCGCGGGGCTACACCTTC.

This rearrangement joins TRBV7-9 to TRBJ2-1; 12 bases are shared with TRBD2. CDR1 and CDR2 (germline): SEHNR, FQNEAQ (reference sequence). V shed 4 bases, J shed 5 bases, and the junction held 6 bases outside the gene matches. The CDR3 has 16 amino acids. The CDR3 DNA is TGTGCCAGCAGCTCCCCAACTAGCGGGGGGAACAATGAGCAGTTCTTC. The encoded protein is CASSSPTSGGNNEQFF.

By frequency in the sample, this clonotype is medium-sized. The CDR3 spells CASSPQTGTSAHNEQFF. In DNA, the CDR3 is TGTGCCAGCAGCCCGCAGACCGGGACTAGCGCCCACAATGAGCAGTTCTTC. The chain links TRBV7-3 to TRBJ2-1; TRBD2 matches at 10 bases. The V gene's germline CDR1 is SGHTA and CDR2 FQGTGA. The CDR3 consists of 17 residues. Germline trimming cut 5 bases from V and 5 bases from J; bases unmatched to any gene: 12.